This T cell receptor (beta chain) derives from a study of shared clonotypes between healthy human individuals. Study-wide results and caveats: Deeper or shallower sequencing was expected to change how clonotypes are shared among donors.

Using immunoSEQ multiplex PCR, the repertoire was profiled, and TCRdb retains in-frame clones only, with some absent. This table has about 1.5 million clones, approximately 98% appearing once. V lost 6 bases, J lost 10 bases, and 18 bases lay in between. Germline V lookup: CDR1 MNHEY, CDR2 SMNVEV (reference sequence). The CDR3 contains 13 residues. In regard to this clone: Its antigen remains unidentified.

Splitting the CD4+ cells yielded a CD45RA+ naive subset and a CD45RA-negative memory subset. The chain employs TRBV27 and TRBJ1-1; D ambiguous. The sequenced material came from naive CD4+ T cells sorted from blood. As for subset: CD45RA+ positively selected. This sequence was found in a man younger than 40 in good health. The CDR3, as DNA: TGTGCCAGCAGCTCCCACGGGATGGCCGGAGCTTTCTTT. Protein sequence: CASSSHGMAGAFF.